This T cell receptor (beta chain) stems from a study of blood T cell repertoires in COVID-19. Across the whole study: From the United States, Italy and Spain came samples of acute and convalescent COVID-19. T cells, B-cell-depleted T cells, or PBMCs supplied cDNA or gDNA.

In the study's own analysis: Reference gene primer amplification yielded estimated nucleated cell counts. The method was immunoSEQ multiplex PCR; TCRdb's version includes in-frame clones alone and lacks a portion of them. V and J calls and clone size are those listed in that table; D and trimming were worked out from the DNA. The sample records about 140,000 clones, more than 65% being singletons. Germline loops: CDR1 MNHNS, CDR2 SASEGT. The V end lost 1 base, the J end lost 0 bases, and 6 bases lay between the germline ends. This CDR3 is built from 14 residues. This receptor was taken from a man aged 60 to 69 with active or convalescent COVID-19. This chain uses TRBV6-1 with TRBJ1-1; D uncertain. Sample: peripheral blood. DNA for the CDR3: TGTGCCAGCAGTGAAGGGCCCTTGAACACTGAAGCTTTCTTT. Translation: CASSEGPLNTEAFF.